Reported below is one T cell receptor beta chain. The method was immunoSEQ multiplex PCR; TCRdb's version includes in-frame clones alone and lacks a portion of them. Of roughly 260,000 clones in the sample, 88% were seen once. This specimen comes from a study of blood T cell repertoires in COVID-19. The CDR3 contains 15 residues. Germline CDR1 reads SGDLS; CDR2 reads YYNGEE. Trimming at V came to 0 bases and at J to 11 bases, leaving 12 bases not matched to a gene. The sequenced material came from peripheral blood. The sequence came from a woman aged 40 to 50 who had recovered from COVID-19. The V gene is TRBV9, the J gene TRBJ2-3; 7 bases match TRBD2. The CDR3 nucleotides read TGTGCCAGCAGCGTAGACATTGCCTTCTCGGGGGGGCAGTATTTT. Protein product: CASSVDIAFSGGQYF.